One sample yielded the 4 T cell receptor beta chains listed below, sequenced in a study of blood T cell repertoires in COVID-19. Libraries were prepared by immunoSEQ multiplex PCR; TCRdb keeps only in-frame clonotypes and omits some of them. The repertoire holds about 150,000 clones, more than 75% seen once, with about 2% in the top ten. Sample: peripheral blood. The receptors come from a man between 70 and 80 years old with acute or convalescent COVID-19.

The rearrangement uses TRBV6-5 and TRBJ1-2; 7 positions agree with TRBD1. Germline V CDR1 and CDR2: MNHEY, SVGAGI. The CDR3 covers 14 residues. V lost 6 bases and J lost 0; bases outside the gene matches: 4. The CDR3 is CASRTDRTNYGYTF. The CDR3 DNA reads as TGTGCCAGCAGGACGGACAGGACTAACTATGGCTACACCTTC.

CDR3 DNA sequence: TGTGCCAGCAGCCGCCGGGAGGGCGGGGAGCTGTTTTTT. Translated: CASSRREGGELFF. This chain joins TRBV6-5 and TRBJ2-2, with 8 positions matching TRBD2. The CDR3 is 13 amino acids. Trimming took 6 bases from V and 7 from J; bases not matched to a gene: 4. The germline V gene has CDR1 MNHEY and CDR2 SVGAGI.

The chain couples TRBV6-6 to TRBJ2-3, with TRBD2 matching over 9 bases. CDR1 MNHNY and CDR2 SVGAGI come from the germline V gene (reference sequence). The CDR3 length is 16 residues. V gave up 5 bases and J gave up 2 bases; unmatched junction bases: 8. The CDR3 DNA sequence: TGTGCCAGCAGTCCGACGACTAGCGGTTTCACAGATACGCAGTATTTT. It translates to CASSPTTSGFTDTQYF.

The chain has TRBV7-8 and TRBJ2-2; the D gene is possibly TRBD2 (5 bases). In germline, CDR1 is SGHVS, CDR2 FQNEAQ. Trimming stripped 5 bases from V and 4 bases from J, with 8 bases between. The CDR3 loop spans 13 amino acids. CDR3 residues: CASSPEGTGELFF. CDR3 nucleotides: TGTGCCAGCAGCCCTGAGGGCACCGGGGAGCTGTTTTTT.